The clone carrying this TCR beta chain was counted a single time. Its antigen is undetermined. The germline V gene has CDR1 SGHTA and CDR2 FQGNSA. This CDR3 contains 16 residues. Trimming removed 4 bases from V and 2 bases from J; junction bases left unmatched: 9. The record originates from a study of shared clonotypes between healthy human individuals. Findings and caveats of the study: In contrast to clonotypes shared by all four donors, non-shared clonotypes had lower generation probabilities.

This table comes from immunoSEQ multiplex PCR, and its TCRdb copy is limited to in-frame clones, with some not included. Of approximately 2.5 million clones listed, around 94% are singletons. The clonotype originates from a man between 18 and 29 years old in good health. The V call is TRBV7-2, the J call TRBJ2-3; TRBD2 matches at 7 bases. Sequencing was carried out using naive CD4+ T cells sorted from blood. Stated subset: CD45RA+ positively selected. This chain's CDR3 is CASSSPLAAPTDTQYF. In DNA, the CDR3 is TGTGCCAGCAGCTCCCCTCTAGCGGCCCCCACAGATACGCAGTATTTT.